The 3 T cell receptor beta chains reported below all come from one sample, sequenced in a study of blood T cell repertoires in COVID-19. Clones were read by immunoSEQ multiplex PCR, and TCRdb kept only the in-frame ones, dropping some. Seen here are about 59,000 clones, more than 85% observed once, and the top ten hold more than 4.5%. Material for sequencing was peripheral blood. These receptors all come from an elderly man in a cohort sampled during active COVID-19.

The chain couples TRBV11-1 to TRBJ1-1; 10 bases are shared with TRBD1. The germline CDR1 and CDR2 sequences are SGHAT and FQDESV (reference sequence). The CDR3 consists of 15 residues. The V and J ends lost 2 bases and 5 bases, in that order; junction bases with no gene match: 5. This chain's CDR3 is CASSLPRGQGTEAFF. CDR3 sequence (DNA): TGTGCCAGCAGCTTACCGAGGGGACAGGGGACTGAAGCTTTCTTT. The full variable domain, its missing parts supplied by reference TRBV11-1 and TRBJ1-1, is EAEVAQSPRYKITEKSQAVAFWCDPISGHATLYWYRQILGQGPELLVQFQDESVVDDSQLPKDRFSAERLKGVDSTLKIQPAELGDSAMYLCASSLPRGQGTEAFFGQGTRLTVV.

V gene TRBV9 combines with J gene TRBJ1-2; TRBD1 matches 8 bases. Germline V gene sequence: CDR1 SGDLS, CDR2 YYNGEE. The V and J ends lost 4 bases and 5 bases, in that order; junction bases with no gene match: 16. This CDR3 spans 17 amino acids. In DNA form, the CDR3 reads TGTGCCAGCAGCCCGGGGACAGGATCCTCGGGAGCATATGGCTACACCTTC. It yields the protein CASSPGTGSSGAYGYTF.

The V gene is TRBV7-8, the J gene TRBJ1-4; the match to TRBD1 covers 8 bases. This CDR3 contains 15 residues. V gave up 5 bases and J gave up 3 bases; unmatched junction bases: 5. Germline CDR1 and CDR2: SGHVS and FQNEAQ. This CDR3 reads CASSTTQGANEKLFF. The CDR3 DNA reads TGTGCCAGCAGCACCACACAGGGGGCTAATGAAAAACTGTTTTTT.